This T cell receptor (beta chain) was documented in a study of metastatic and nonmetastatic thyroid tumors. On the study more broadly: Patients with malignant and benign thyroid disease provided blood and tumor or nodule tissue, whose repertoires were compared.

About this clone: Antigen specificity is unknown.

Study observations and caveats: TCR beta diversity was reportedly significantly higher in malignant thyroid tumors than benign nodules, in blood and tumor.

How the authors handled the data: Variation in CDR3 across clinicopathological groups served as the basis for constructing a distant-metastasis classifier in papillary thyroid cancer. TCRdb re-called clones from the PCR reads using MiXCR. The V and J calls come from TCRdb's annotation, not from the publication. The sample lists about 13,000 clones; 23% were seen once. Not a single patient had been given any form of treatment at any point before undergoing thyroid surgery. The CDR3 spans 14 residues. V lost 5 bases, J lost 5 bases, and 8 bases stayed unmatched. Germline CDR1 reads SEHNR; CDR2 reads FQNEAQ (reference sequence).

The sequenced sample was adjacent normal tissue. The sequence was collected from a female donor with papillary thyroid cancer or a benign thyroid nodule (not recorded which). Some clones in this sample may be carry-over from other donors' samples. The chain employs TRBV7-9 and TRBJ1-1, with 7 bases aligning to TRBD1. The CDR3 DNA reads as TGTGCCAGCAGCCTAGAAACAGGGGAGACTGAAGCTTTCTTT. Residues: CASSLETGETEAFF.